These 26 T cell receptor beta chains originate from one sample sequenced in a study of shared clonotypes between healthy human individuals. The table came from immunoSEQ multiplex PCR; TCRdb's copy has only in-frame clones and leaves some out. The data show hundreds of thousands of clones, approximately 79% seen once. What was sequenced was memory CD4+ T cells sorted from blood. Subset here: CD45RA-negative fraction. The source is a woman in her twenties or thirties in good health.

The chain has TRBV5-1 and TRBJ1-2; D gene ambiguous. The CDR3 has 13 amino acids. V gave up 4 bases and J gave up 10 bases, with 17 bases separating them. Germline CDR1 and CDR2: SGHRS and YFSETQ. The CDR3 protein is CASSPEAGRDYTF. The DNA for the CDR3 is TGCGCCAGCAGCCCTGAGGCCGGGCGGGACTACACCTTC.

The CDR3 nucleotides are TGTGCCAGCAGTGAAGGGTCTCAGGGGACGGCTACGCAGTATTTT. This encodes CASSEGSQGTATQYF. The chain couples TRBV6-1 to TRBJ2-3; D may be TRBD1 (6 bases). V gave up 1 base and J gave up 8 bases, with 16 bases separating them. The CDR3 has 15 residues. The germline gives CDR1 MNHNS, CDR2 SASEGT.

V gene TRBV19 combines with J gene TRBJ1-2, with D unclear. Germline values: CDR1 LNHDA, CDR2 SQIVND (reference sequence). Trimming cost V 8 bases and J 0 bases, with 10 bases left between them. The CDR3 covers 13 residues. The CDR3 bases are TGTGCCAGTGGGCGCGGAACTAACTATGGCTACACCTTC. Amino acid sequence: CASGRGTNYGYTF.

The CDR3 loop is CAWSHPGTGSRGYTF. As DNA, the CDR3 is TGTGCCTGGAGCCATCCCGGGACAGGGTCTCGTGGCTACACCTTC. V gene TRBV30 combines with J gene TRBJ1-2, with 9 bases that match TRBD1. CDR3 length: 15 residues. V lost 3 bases and J lost 7; bases outside the gene matches: 12. Germline V gene lookup returns CDR1 GTSNPN and CDR2 SVGIG (reference sequence).

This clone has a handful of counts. The CDR3 reads CASSLVMADGELFF. In DNA form, the CDR3 reads TGTGCCAGCAGCTTAGTAATGGCGGACGGGGAGCTGTTTTTT. The V gene is TRBV7-9, the J gene TRBJ2-2; D gene unclear. The CDR3 consists of 14 residues. From germline, CDR1 is SEHNR and CDR2 FQNEAQ (reference sequence). V gave up 1 base and J gave up 7 bases, with 10 bases separating them.

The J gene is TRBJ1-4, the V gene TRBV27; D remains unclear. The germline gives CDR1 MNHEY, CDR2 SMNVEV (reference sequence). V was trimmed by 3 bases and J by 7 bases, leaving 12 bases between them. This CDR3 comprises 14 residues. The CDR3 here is CASSFSSRREKLFF. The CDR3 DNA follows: TGTGCCAGCAGTTTTTCCAGTAGGCGTGAAAAACTGTTTTTT.

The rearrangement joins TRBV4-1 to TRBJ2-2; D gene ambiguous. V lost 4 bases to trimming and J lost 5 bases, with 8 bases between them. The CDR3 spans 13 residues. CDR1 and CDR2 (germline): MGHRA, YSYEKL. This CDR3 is CASSRTGTGELFF. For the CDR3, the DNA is TGCGCCAGCAGCCGCACGGGTACCGGGGAGCTGTTTTTT.

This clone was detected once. The CDR3 protein is CASSKVGSRGPGELFF. The CDR3 DNA reads as TGTGCCAGCAGCAAAGTCGGTAGCCGGGGCCCCGGGGAGCTGTTTTTT. This rearrangement joins TRBV21-1 to TRBJ2-2. TRBV21-1 is assigned pseudogene status. CDR3 length: 16 amino acids.

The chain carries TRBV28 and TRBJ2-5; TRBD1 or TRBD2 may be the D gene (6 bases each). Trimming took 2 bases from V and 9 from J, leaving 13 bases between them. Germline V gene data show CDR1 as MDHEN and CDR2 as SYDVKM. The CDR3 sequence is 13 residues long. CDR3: CASSLGWGAAQYF. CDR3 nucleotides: TGTGCCAGCAGTTTAGGGTGGGGGGCGGCCCAGTACTTC.

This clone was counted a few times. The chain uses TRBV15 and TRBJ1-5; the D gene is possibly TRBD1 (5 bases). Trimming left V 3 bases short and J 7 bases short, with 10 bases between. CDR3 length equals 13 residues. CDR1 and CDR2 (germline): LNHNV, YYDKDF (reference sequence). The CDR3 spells CATSREGVQPQHF. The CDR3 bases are TGTGCCACCAGCAGGGAAGGGGTCCAGCCCCAGCATTTT.

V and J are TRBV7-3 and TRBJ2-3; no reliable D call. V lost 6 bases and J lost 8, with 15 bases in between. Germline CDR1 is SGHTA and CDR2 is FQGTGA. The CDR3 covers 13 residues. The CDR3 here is CASSTSQLSTQYF. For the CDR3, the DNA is TGTGCCAGCAGTACCAGCCAGCTGAGTACGCAGTATTTT.

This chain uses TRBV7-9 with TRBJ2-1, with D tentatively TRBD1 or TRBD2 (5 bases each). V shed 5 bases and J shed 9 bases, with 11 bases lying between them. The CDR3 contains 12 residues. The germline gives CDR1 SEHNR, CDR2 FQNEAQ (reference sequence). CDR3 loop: CASSPEGREQFF. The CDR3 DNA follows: TGTGCCAGCAGCCCCGAGGGACGTGAGCAGTTCTTC.

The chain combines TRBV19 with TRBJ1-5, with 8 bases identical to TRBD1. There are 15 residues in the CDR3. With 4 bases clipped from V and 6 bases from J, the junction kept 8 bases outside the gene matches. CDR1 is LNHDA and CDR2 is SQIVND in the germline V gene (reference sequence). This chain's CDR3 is CASSTQGTGTQPQHF. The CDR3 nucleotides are TGTGCCAGTAGTACGCAAGGGACAGGTACTCAGCCCCAGCATTTT.

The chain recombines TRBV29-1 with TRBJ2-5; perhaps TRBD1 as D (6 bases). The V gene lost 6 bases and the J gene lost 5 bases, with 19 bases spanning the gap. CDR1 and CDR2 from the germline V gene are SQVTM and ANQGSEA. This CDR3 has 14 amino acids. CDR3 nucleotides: TGCAGCGTCGGCGGACAGTTCCGTGGGGAGACCCAGTACTTC. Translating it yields CSVGGQFRGETQYF.

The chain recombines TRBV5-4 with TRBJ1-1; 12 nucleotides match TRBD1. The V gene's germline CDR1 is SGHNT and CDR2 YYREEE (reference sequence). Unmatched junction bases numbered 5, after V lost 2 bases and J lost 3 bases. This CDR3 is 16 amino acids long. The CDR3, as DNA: TGTGCCAGCAGCTTACCGGGACAGGGGGCATACACTGAAGCTTTCTTT. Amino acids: CASSLPGQGAYTEAFF.

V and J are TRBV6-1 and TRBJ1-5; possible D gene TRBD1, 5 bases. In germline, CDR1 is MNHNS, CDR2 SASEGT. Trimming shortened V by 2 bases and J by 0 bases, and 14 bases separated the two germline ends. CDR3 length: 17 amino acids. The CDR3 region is CASSEKARGYSNQPQHF. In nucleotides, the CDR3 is TGTGCCAGCAGTGAAAAGGCTAGGGGTTATAGCAATCAGCCCCAGCATTTT.

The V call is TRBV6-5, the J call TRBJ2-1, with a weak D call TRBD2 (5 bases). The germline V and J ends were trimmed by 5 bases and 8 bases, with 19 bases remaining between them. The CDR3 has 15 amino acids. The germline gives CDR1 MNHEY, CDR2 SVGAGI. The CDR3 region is CASSSRGGLGDEQFF. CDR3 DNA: TGTGCCAGCAGTAGCCGAGGCGGACTTGGCGATGAGCAGTTCTTC.

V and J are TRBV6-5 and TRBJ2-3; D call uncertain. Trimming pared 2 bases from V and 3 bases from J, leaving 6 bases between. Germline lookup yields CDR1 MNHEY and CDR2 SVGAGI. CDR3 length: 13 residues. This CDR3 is CASSYGHTDTQYF. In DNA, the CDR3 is TGTGCCAGCAGTTACGGCCATACAGATACGCAGTATTTT.

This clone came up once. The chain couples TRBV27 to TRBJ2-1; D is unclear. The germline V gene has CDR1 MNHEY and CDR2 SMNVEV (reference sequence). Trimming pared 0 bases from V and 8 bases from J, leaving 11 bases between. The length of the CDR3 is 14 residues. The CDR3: CASSLSRPGDEQFF. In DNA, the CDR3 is TGTGCCAGCAGTTTATCAAGACCGGGCGATGAGCAGTTCTTC.

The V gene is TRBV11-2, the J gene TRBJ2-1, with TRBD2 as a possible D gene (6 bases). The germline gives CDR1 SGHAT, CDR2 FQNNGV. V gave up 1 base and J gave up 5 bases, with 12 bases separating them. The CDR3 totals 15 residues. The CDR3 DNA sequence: TGTGCCAGCAGCTTAGCGCGGGATAAGGACAATGAGCAGTTCTTC. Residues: CASSLARDKDNEQFF.

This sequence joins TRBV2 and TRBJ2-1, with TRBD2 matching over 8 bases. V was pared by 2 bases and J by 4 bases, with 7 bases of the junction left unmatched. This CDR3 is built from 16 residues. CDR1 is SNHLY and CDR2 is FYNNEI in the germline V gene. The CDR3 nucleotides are TGTGCCAGCAGTGAAATTGGACTAGCAAGTTACAATGAGCAGTTCTTC. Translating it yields CASSEIGLASYNEQFF.

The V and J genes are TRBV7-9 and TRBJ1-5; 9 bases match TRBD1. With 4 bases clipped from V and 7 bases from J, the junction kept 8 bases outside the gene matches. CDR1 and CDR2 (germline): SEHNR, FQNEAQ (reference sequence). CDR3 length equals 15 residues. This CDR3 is CASSYGTGSGQPQHF. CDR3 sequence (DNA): TGTGCCAGCAGCTACGGGACAGGGTCCGGCCAGCCCCAGCATTTT.

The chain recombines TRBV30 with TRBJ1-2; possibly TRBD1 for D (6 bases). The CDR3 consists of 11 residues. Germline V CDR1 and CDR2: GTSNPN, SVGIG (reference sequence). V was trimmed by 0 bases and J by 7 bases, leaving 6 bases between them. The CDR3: CAWSVGGGYTF. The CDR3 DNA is TGTGCCTGGAGTGTAGGGGGTGGCTACACCTTC. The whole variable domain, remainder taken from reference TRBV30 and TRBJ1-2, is SQTIHQWPATLVQPVGSPLSLECTVEGTSNPNLYWYRQAAGRGLQLLFYSVGIGQISSEVPQNLSASRPQDRQFILSSKKLLLSDSGFYLCAWSVGGGYTFGSGTRLTVV.

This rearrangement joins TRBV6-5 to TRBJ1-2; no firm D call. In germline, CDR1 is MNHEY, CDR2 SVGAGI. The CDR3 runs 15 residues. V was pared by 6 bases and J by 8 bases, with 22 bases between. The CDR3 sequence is CASSGRPGIPQGYTF. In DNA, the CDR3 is TGTGCCAGCAGCGGGCGGCCTGGGATCCCTCAAGGCTACACCTTC.

The CDR3 DNA sequence: TGTGCCAGCAGCTTAGGGACACAACTTTATTCACCCCTCCACTTT. Translated: CASSLGTQLYSPLHF. The V and J genes are TRBV7-2 and TRBJ1-6, with D maybe TRBD1 (5 bases). V was cut by 1 base and J by 8 bases, with 12 bases left in between. Germline values: CDR1 SGHTA, CDR2 FQGNSA. The CDR3 loop spans 15 amino acids.

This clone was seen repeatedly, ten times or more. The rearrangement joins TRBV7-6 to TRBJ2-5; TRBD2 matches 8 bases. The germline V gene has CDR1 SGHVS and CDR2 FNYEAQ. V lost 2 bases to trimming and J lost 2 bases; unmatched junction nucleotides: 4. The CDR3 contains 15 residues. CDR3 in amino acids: CASSLLAGTQETQYF. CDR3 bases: TGTGCCAGCAGCTTACTAGCGGGTACTCAAGAGACCCAGTACTTC.